This is a list of T cell receptor beta chains from one sample in a study of cytomegalovirus exposure and HLA in healthy donors. Only in-frame clones appear in the TCRdb table, and some are missing; sequencing was by immunoSEQ multiplex PCR. This sample carries 100,000 to 150,000 clones, with 1.5% to 1.8% going to the ten biggest clones. The sequencing sample was made of PBMCs. These receptor sequences come from a woman between 35 and 50 years old in good health and CMV-seronegative. Each CDR3 is given with its conserved first and last residue. Each record gives: V gene, D gene, J gene, CDR3 DNA, CDR3 protein. The D gene is left open where the match is weak.

v_call: TRBV5-1
d_call: TRBD1
j_call: TRBJ1-1
cdr3_nt: TGCGCCAGCAGCTTGAGCCAGGGGGCCTCGGGGAACACTGAAGCTTTCTTT
cdr3_aa: CASSLSQGASGNTEAFF

v_call: TRBV6-5
d_call: TRBD2
j_call: TRBJ2-5
cdr3_nt: TGTGCCAGCAGTTATGGGGGGGGGCAAGAGACCCAGTACTTC
cdr3_aa: CASSYGGGQETQYF

v_call: TRBV6-6
d_call: TRBD1
j_call: TRBJ1-4
cdr3_nt: TGTGCCAGCAGTTACGAAGGGGGCAGGGAAAAACTGTTTTTT
cdr3_aa: CASSYEGGREKLFF

v_call: TRBV14
d_call: .
j_call: TRBJ1-4
cdr3_nt: TGTGCCAGCAGTCCCGGGTCCTTTAATGAAAAACTGTTTTTT
cdr3_aa: CASSPGSFNEKLFF

v_call: TRBV6-4
d_call: .
j_call: TRBJ1-1
cdr3_nt: TGTGCCAGCAGAAGGACGGGAGACACTGAAGCTTTCTTT
cdr3_aa: CASRRTGDTEAFF

v_call: TRBV19
d_call: .
j_call: TRBJ2-7
cdr3_nt: TGTGCCAGTAGTATGGGCAGGGCTCACGAGCAGTACTTC
cdr3_aa: CASSMGRAHEQYF

v_call: TRBV5-5
d_call: .
j_call: TRBJ1-4
cdr3_nt: TGTGCCAGCAGCAAGGACACTGCAACTAATGAAAAACTGTTTTTT
cdr3_aa: CASSKDTATNEKLFF

v_call: TRBV29-1
d_call: TRBD1
j_call: TRBJ2-2
cdr3_nt: TGCAGCGTCCCGCGTTGGGACAGGGGGCTTGGGACCGGGGAGCTGTTTTTT
cdr3_aa: CSVPRWDRGLGTGELFF

v_call: TRBV9
d_call: TRBD1
j_call: TRBJ2-1
cdr3_nt: TGTGCCAGCACACGTAGTACAGGGGTGTTGTACAATGAGCAGTTCTTC
cdr3_aa: CASTRSTGVLYNEQFF

v_call: TRBV5-8
d_call: .
j_call: TRBJ2-3
cdr3_nt: TGTGCCAGCAGCTTGAGGCGGAATCCAGATACGCAGTATTTT
cdr3_aa: CASSLRRNPDTQYF

v_call: TRBV27
d_call: .
j_call: TRBJ1-2
cdr3_nt: TGTGCCAGCAGATCCCTCGAGGGCGTCTATGGCTACACCTTC
cdr3_aa: CASRSLEGVYGYTF

v_call: TRBV11-2
d_call: .
j_call: TRBJ1-1
cdr3_nt: TGTGCCAGCAGCTTATACCTCGGCTCAGGGGCTGAAGCTTTCTTT
cdr3_aa: CASSLYLGSGAEAFF

v_call: TRBV7-6
d_call: TRBD2
j_call: TRBJ2-5
cdr3_nt: TGTGCCAGCAGCTTACTAGGACTAGCGGAGACCCAGTACTTC
cdr3_aa: CASSLLGLAETQYF

v_call: TRBV7-2
d_call: .
j_call: TRBJ1-1
cdr3_nt: TGTGCCAGCAGCTCGCGGGGGAACACTGAAGCTTTCTTT
cdr3_aa: CASSSRGNTEAFF

v_call: TRBV5-1
d_call: .
j_call: TRBJ2-5
cdr3_nt: TGCGCCAGCAGCTTGGTATCGGGGAAAGAGACCCAGTACTTC
cdr3_aa: CASSLVSGKETQYF

v_call: TRBV7-9
d_call: .
j_call: TRBJ2-5
cdr3_nt: TGTGCCAGCAGCCACGGGGGTCCGGGGGAAAGGCAAGAGACCCAGTACTTC
cdr3_aa: CASSHGGPGERQETQYF

v_call: TRBV5-1
d_call: TRBD2
j_call: TRBJ2-5
cdr3_nt: TGCGCCAGCGAGAGGGGTGCGGGGGGGCCCCGACAAGAGACCCAGTACTTC
cdr3_aa: CASERGAGGPRQETQYF

v_call: TRBV9
d_call: .
j_call: TRBJ1-1
cdr3_nt: TGTGCCAGCAGTGGTCGTGGGCACTCAGCAGGGAACACTGAAGCTTTCTTT
cdr3_aa: CASSGRGHSAGNTEAFF

v_call: TRBV5-1
d_call: TRBD2
j_call: TRBJ2-3
cdr3_nt: TGCGCCAGCAGCCTACCTAGCGGGGCCCCAGATACGCAGTATTTT
cdr3_aa: CASSLPSGAPDTQYF

v_call: TRBV7-9
d_call: TRBD1
j_call: TRBJ2-6
cdr3_nt: TGTGCCAGCAGCCGTCTACTGGGACAGGGGGCCAACGTCCTGACTTTC
cdr3_aa: CASSRLLGQGANVLTF

v_call: TRBV10-3
d_call: TRBD1
j_call: TRBJ1-1
cdr3_nt: TGTGCCATCAGTCGGGACAGGCTGAACACTGAAGCTTTCTTT
cdr3_aa: CAISRDRLNTEAFF

v_call: TRBV9
d_call: .
j_call: TRBJ2-2
cdr3_nt: TGTGCCAGCAGCCCCCGGGACACGAACACCGGGGAGCTGTTTTTT
cdr3_aa: CASSPRDTNTGELFF

v_call: TRBV7-3
d_call: .
j_call: TRBJ1-1
cdr3_nt: TGTGCCAGCAGAGCAGCGTTAAACACTGAAGCTTTCTTT
cdr3_aa: CASRAALNTEAFF

v_call: TRBV7-9
d_call: TRBD1
j_call: TRBJ1-4
cdr3_nt: TGTGCCAGCAGCCCGGGGACAGACGATAATGAAAAACTGTTTTTT
cdr3_aa: CASSPGTDDNEKLFF

v_call: TRBV19
d_call: TRBD1
j_call: TRBJ1-5
cdr3_nt: TGTGCCAGTATAGGACGGACAGGGGAATCGAATCAGCCCCAGCATTTT
cdr3_aa: CASIGRTGESNQPQHF

v_call: TRBV5-4
d_call: TRBD1
j_call: TRBJ1-3
cdr3_nt: TGTGCCAGCAGCACGGGGACAGGGGCTGGAAACACCATATATTTT
cdr3_aa: CASSTGTGAGNTIYF

v_call: TRBV5-8
d_call: .
j_call: TRBJ2-5
cdr3_nt: TGTGCCAGCAGTTTCCTAGGGGCGGAGAACCAAGAGACCCAGTACTTC
cdr3_aa: CASSFLGAENQETQYF

v_call: TRBV11-2
d_call: .
j_call: TRBJ1-2
cdr3_nt: TGTGCCAGCAGCTCCTGGAGAAGACAAGGGGTTTATGGCTACACCTTC
cdr3_aa: CASSSWRRQGVYGYTF

v_call: TRBV18
d_call: .
j_call: TRBJ1-2
cdr3_nt: TGTGCCAGCTCACCGGTGCAGAAGTCCTATGGCTACACCTTC
cdr3_aa: CASSPVQKSYGYTF

v_call: TRBV5-6
d_call: TRBD2
j_call: TRBJ2-7
cdr3_nt: TGTGCCAGCAGCTCTCAGCGGGGGGACTACGAGCAGTACTTC
cdr3_aa: CASSSQRGDYEQYF

v_call: TRBV11-3
d_call: TRBD2
j_call: TRBJ2-3
cdr3_nt: TGTGCCAGCAGCTTAGGGACTAGCCCAGATACGCAGTATTTT
cdr3_aa: CASSLGTSPDTQYF

v_call: TRBV5-1
d_call: .
j_call: TRBJ1-2
cdr3_nt: TGCGCCAGCAGCTTGGAGGCGGCTAACTATGGCTACACCTTC
cdr3_aa: CASSLEAANYGYTF

v_call: TRBV5-1
d_call: .
j_call: TRBJ2-7
cdr3_nt: TGCGCCAGCAGCTTGGGGCAGGGAAGTACCTACGAGCAGTACTTC
cdr3_aa: CASSLGQGSTYEQYF

v_call: TRBV7-3
d_call: TRBD2
j_call: TRBJ2-2
cdr3_nt: TGTGCCAGCAGCCCCCAGGGTGCGGGGGGCAACACCGGGGAGCTGTTTTTT
cdr3_aa: CASSPQGAGGNTGELFF

v_call: TRBV5-1
d_call: .
j_call: TRBJ2-6
cdr3_nt: TGCGCCAGCAGCTTGGGGGCAGGGGCGAGGGGGGCCAACGTCCTGACTTTC
cdr3_aa: CASSLGAGARGANVLTF

v_call: TRBV5-8
d_call: TRBD2
j_call: TRBJ2-3
cdr3_nt: TGTGCCAGCAGCTTGGCCCCCGGGGGGGCGGAAGATACGCAGTATTTT
cdr3_aa: CASSLAPGGAEDTQYF

v_call: TRBV5-1
d_call: TRBD1
j_call: TRBJ1-2
cdr3_nt: TGCGCCAGCAGCCCCGACGGGACAGGGGTGTATGGCTACACCTTC
cdr3_aa: CASSPDGTGVYGYTF

v_call: TRBV6-5
d_call: .
j_call: TRBJ2-5
cdr3_nt: TGTGCCAGCAGTTTCGACAGGTTCCCTCAAGAGACCCAGTACTTC
cdr3_aa: CASSFDRFPQETQYF

v_call: TRBV10-3
d_call: .
j_call: TRBJ2-7
cdr3_nt: TGTGCCATCAGTGCGGGCAGGGGATCCTACGAGCAGTACTTC
cdr3_aa: CAISAGRGSYEQYF

v_call: TRBV11-2
d_call: .
j_call: TRBJ2-7
cdr3_nt: TGTGCCAGCACCCCAGGGACATATTCCTACGAGCAGTACTTC
cdr3_aa: CASTPGTYSYEQYF

v_call: TRBV19
d_call: .
j_call: TRBJ1-3
cdr3_nt: TGTGCCAGTAGCCTCTGGGGGGGCTCTGGAAACACCATATATTTT
cdr3_aa: CASSLWGGSGNTIYF

v_call: TRBV19
d_call: .
j_call: TRBJ1-6
cdr3_nt: TGTGCCAGTAGTATTGCACAGCATAATTCACCCCTCCACTTT
cdr3_aa: CASSIAQHNSPLHF

v_call: TRBV18
d_call: .
j_call: TRBJ1-2
cdr3_nt: TGTGCCAGCTCACCAGATCAGGGTTTCGGAGGCTACACCTTC
cdr3_aa: CASSPDQGFGGYTF

v_call: TRBV5-6
d_call: TRBD1
j_call: TRBJ1-5
cdr3_nt: TGTGCCAGCAGCTTGAAAGGACAGGGGACTGGGCCCCAGCATTTT
cdr3_aa: CASSLKGQGTGPQHF

v_call: TRBV6-6
d_call: TRBD1
j_call: TRBJ2-3
cdr3_nt: TGTGCCAGCAGGGGACAGGGAACTGTTGATACGCAGTATTTT
cdr3_aa: CASRGQGTVDTQYF

v_call: TRBV11-3
d_call: .
j_call: TRBJ1-1
cdr3_nt: TGTGCCAGCAGCCCACGGGGAGGCACTGAAGCTTTCTTT
cdr3_aa: CASSPRGGTEAFF

v_call: TRBV4-3
d_call: TRBD1
j_call: TRBJ1-2
cdr3_nt: TGCGCCAGCAGCCAAGATTTCGGGACAGGGGGTTACTATGGCTACACCTTC
cdr3_aa: CASSQDFGTGGYYGYTF

v_call: TRBV7-9
d_call: .
j_call: TRBJ1-2
cdr3_nt: TGTGCCAGCAGACCCGACAGAATCTATGGCTACACCTTC
cdr3_aa: CASRPDRIYGYTF

v_call: TRBV19
d_call: TRBD2
j_call: TRBJ2-3
cdr3_nt: TGTGCCAGTAGTATCGAGGGTAGGGGCGGGGGGACTACAGATACGCAGTATTTT
cdr3_aa: CASSIEGRGGGTTDTQYF

v_call: TRBV5-1
d_call: TRBD2
j_call: TRBJ2-7
cdr3_nt: TGCGCCAGCAGCTCCTCTAGCGGGGTGGCCTACGAGCAGTACTTC
cdr3_aa: CASSSSSGVAYEQYF

v_call: TRBV27
d_call: .
j_call: TRBJ2-1
cdr3_nt: TGTGCCAGCAGTTTACCGGGGGCCTACAATGAGCAGTTCTTC
cdr3_aa: CASSLPGAYNEQFF

v_call: TRBV2
d_call: .
j_call: TRBJ1-5
cdr3_nt: TGTGCCAGCAGCCGGCAACAGGGAAATCGACAGCCCCAGCATTTT
cdr3_aa: CASSRQQGNRQPQHF

v_call: TRBV6-4
d_call: TRBD1
j_call: TRBJ2-7
cdr3_nt: TGTGCCAGCAGTGAGGCAGGGGGCTCCTACGAGCAGTACTTC
cdr3_aa: CASSEAGGSYEQYF

v_call: TRBV7-2
d_call: TRBD1
j_call: TRBJ2-2
cdr3_nt: TGTGCCAGCAGCTTAGGGCATTGGACAGGGAACACCGGGGAGCTGTTTTTT
cdr3_aa: CASSLGHWTGNTGELFF

v_call: TRBV5-5
d_call: TRBD1
j_call: TRBJ2-1
cdr3_nt: TGTGCCAGCAGCTTGGCGCCGGGACAGGGGGCTAATGAGCAGTTCTTC
cdr3_aa: CASSLAPGQGANEQFF